This T cell receptor beta chain was recovered during a study of T-cell memory formation after mild COVID-19. Turning to the study itself: Most TCR clusters belonged to a single donor. Study observations and caveats: In second-wave clones peaking day 37, SARS-CoV-2 specificity remained unconfirmed. Cross-reactive memory seemingly joined, as some responding clones were found in pre-infection memory. CD4+ clones that contracted lay mainly in CM and EM; CD8+ ones lay in EMRA.

In its sample, this clonotype was seen many times. Its target is not known. One entry per CDR3 protein, called by TCRdb with MiXCR from the 5' RACE reads. Of around 90,000 distinct CDR3 sequences in the sample, over 13% were seen once. Deletions cut 5 bases from V and 0 bases from J, with 7 bases between. CDR1 is SGHRS and CDR2 is YFSETQ in the germline V gene. The CDR3 covers 13 residues. Source material: PBMCs or a T cell subset sorted from them (not recorded which). The chain employs TRBV5-1 and TRBJ2-3; D call uncertain. The clonotype was recovered from a man younger than 35 who had mild COVID-19 (a few samples of this study predate the infection). Cell type and time point are not known. The CDR3 region has the DNA TGCGCCAGCAGGTATACTAGCACAGATACGCAGTATTTT. It encodes CASRYTSTDTQYF.